The clone carrying this T cell receptor beta chain was seen a handful of times. These data are taken from a study of Graves' ophthalmopathy and Graves' hyperthyroidism. This CDR3 is 17 amino acids long. Losses at the gene ends were 6 bases for V and 0 bases for J; bases not matched to a gene: 9. Germline loops: CDR1 SGHAT, CDR2 FQNNGV. As the template, RNA transcripts were used to amplify TCR beta CDR3 regions. An initial RT-PCR round employing HTBI primers preceded a second-round multiplex PCR. One entry per CDR3 protein, called by TCRdb with MiXCR from the multiplex PCR reads. The sample lists 350,000 to 450,000 distinct CDR3 sequences, more than 20% occurring once.

V gene TRBV11-2 combines with J gene TRBJ1-5, with 9 bases fitting TRBD1. The receptor comes from a woman in her late teens or twenties with stable Graves' hyperthyroidism. Sequencing used peripheral blood. The chain's CDR3 is CASSPGTGFLSNQPQHF. In DNA, the CDR3 is TGTGCCAGCAGTCCCGGGACAGGGTTCCTTAGCAATCAGCCCCAGCATTTT.